What follows describes a single T cell receptor (beta chain). The antigen is unknown. This sample was included in a study of cytomegalovirus exposure and HLA in healthy donors. Study results and limitations: In a later analysis, parvovirus B19, influenza, CMV and Epstein-Barr virus appeared linked to several top co-occurrence clusters. With high specificity and sensitivity, the classifier reportedly diagnosed cytomegalovirus status. Some public TCRs appeared in many individuals, while most sequences were rare.

CDR3 length equals 15 residues. Germline loops: CDR1 SGHRS, CDR2 YFSETQ. The J segment lost 2 bases and the V segment lost 7 bases, leaving 4 bases of the junction unmatched. Vbeta (60) and Jbeta (13) primers were used in the PCR. Method: immunoSEQ multiplex PCR; TCRdb's copy keeps in-frame clones and lacks some. Of approximately 160,000 clones detected, 78% appear once; the ten largest clones hold less than 15%. V gene TRBV5-1 combines with J gene TRBJ2-6, with 9 bases lining up with TRBD2. The receptor comes from a woman aged 45-59 years in good health and CMV-seropositive. Sequenced sample: PBMCs. CDR3 region: CASRWTSAGANVLTF. Here the CDR3 DNA reads TGCGCCAGCCGCTGGACTAGCGCTGGGGCCAACGTCCTGACTTTC.